This entry is about one T cell receptor beta chain. Its target is unknown. This sample is part of a study of blood T cells in healthy people across ages. Study-level findings and limits: Donor CMV status, an unknown factor, possibly confounded changes in expanded clonotypes. A roughly linear age-dependent decrease characterized TCR beta diversity per million T cells.

Primers used in a second PCR of about 6 to 11 cycles were a sample-barcoded 5' primer and a J-beta primer mix. MiXCR was run by TCRdb on the 5' RACE reads, yielding one entry per CDR3 protein. The profile shows around 1,100,000 distinct CDR3 sequences, under 40% of them singletons. V was pared by 2 bases and J by 5 bases, with 12 bases between. Germline V gives CDR1 MNHNS, CDR2 SASEGT. The CDR3 runs to 15 residues. The sample comprised blood. The chain is built from TRBV6-1 and TRBJ1-4; possible D gene TRBD1, 6 bases. The sequence was obtained from a man aged 18 to 30 in good health. This CDR3 reads CASSELWTVNEKLFF. CDR3 sequence (DNA): TGTGCCAGCAGTGAATTGTGGACAGTAAATGAAAAACTGTTTTTT.